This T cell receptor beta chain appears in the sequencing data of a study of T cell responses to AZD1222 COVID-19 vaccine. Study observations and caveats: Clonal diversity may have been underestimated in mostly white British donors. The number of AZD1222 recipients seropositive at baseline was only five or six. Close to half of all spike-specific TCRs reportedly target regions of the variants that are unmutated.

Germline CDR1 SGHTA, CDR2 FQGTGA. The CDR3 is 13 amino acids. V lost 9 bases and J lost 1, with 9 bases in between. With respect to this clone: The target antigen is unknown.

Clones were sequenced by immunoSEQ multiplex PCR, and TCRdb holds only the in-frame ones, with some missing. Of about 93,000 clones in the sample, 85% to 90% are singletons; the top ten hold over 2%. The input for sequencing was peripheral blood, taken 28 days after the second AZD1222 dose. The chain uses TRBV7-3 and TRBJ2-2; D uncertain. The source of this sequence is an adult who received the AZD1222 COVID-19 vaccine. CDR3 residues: CASRTENTGELFF. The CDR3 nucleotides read TGTGCCAGTCGGACGGAGAACACCGGGGAGCTGTTTTTT. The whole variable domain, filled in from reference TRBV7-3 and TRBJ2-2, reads GAGVSQTPSNKVTEKGKYVELRCDPISGHTALYWYRQSLGQGPEFLIYFQGTGAADDSGLPNDRFFAVRPEGSVSTLKIQRTERGDSAVYLCASRTENTGELFFGEGSRLTVL.